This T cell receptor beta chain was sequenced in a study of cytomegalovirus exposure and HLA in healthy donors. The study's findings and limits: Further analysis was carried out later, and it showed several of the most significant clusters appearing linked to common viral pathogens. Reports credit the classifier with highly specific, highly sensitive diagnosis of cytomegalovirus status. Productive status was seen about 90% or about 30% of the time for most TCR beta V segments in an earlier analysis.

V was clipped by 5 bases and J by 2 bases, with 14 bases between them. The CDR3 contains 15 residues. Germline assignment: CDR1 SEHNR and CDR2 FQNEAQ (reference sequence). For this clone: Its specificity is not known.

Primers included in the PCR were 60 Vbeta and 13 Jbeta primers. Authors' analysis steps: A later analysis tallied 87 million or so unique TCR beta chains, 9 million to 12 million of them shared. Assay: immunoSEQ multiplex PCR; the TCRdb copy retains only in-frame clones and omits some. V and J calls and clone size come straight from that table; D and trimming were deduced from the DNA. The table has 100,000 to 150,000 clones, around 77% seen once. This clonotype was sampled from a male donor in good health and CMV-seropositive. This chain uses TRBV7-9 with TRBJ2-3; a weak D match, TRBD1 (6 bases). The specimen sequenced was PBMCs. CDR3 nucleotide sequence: TGTGCCAGCAGCCTCCAGGGACACCACACAGATACGCAGTATTTT. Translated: CASSLQGHHTDTQYF.